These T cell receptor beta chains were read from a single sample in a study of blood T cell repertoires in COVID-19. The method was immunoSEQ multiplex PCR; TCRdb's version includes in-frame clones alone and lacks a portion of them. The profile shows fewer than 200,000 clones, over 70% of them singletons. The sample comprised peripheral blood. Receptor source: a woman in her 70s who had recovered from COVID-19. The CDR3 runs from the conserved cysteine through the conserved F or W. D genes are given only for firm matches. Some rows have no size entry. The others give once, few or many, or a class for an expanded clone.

CASSPPPGLAGVVQFF TGTGCCAGCAGCCCCCCCCCGGGACTAGCGGGAGTCGTGCAGTTCTTC TRBJ2-1 TRBV28 . 16 TRBD2
CATRPGPGYEQYF TGCGCCACCAGACCCGGCCCGGGATACGAGCAGTACTTC TRBJ2-7 TRBV5-1 . 13 .
CASSLDRGQPYNEQFF TGTGCCAGCAGCTTAGACCGGGGACAGCCCTACAATGAGCAGTTCTTC TRBJ2-1 TRBV7-2 . 16 TRBD1
CASSILGGQETQYF TGTGCCAGTAGTATACTGGGGGGCCAAGAGACCCAGTACTTC TRBJ2-5 TRBV19 . 14 .
CASSQGGLAGGTDTQYF TGCGCCAGCAGCCAAGGCGGACTAGCGGGAGGCACAGATACGCAGTATTTT TRBJ2-3 TRBV4-3 . 17 TRBD2
CASSLRQGWAGELFF TGTGCCAGCAGCTTGCGTCAGGGATGGGCCGGGGAGCTGTTTTTT TRBJ2-2 TRBV5-5 . 15 .
CASSQEVPGQGSYEQYF TGTGCCAGCAGCCAAGAAGTGCCGGGACAGGGTTCCTACGAGCAGTACTTC TRBJ2-7 TRBV14 . 17 TRBD1
CASSGTSPHYEQYF TGTGCCAGCAGCGGGACTAGTCCACACTACGAGCAGTACTTC TRBJ2-7 TRBV6-5 . 14 TRBD2
CASSMIMTSGNPLEQFF TGTGCCAGTAGTATGATAATGACTAGCGGGAACCCTCTAGAGCAGTTCTTC TRBJ2-1 TRBV19 once 17 TRBD2
CASSLQGSGGPSTNTGELFF TGTGCCAGCAGCTTACAAGGTTCGGGGGGGCCCTCAACGAACACCGGGGAGCTGTTTTTT TRBJ2-2 TRBV7-3 . 20 TRBD2
CASSARQGRGSNQPQHF TGTGCCAGCAGTGCCCGACAGGGCCGTGGTAGCAATCAGCCCCAGCATTTT TRBJ1-5 TRBV6-1 . 17 TRBD1
CASSPPGLADYNEQFF TGTGCCAGCAGCCCCCCCGGGCTAGCGGACTACAATGAGCAGTTCTTC TRBJ2-1 TRBV7-3 . 16 TRBD2
CAWSGGSGRWGNTIYF TGTGCCTGGAGTGGTGGCTCAGGGAGGTGGGGAAACACCATATATTTT TRBJ1-3 TRBV30 . 16 .
CALGTSGRVPVVSF TGTGCCCTAGGGACTAGCGGGAGGGTTCCGGTTGTTAGCTTC TRBJ2-7 TRBV30 . 14 TRBD2
CASSAQGITGNTIYF TGCGCCAGCAGCGCCCAGGGGATAACTGGAAACACCATATATTTT TRBJ1-3 TRBV5-1 . 15 .
CASSPRYSGANVLTF TGTGCCAGCAGCCCCAGGTACTCTGGGGCCAACGTCCTGACTTTC TRBJ2-6 TRBV7-9 once 15 .
CASSYRLRGMRQPQHF TGTGCCAGCAGTTACAGGCTCAGGGGGATGCGTCAGCCCCAGCATTTT TRBJ1-5 TRBV6-5 . 16 TRBD1
CASSPWTSGTDTQYF TGTGCCAGCAGCCCCTGGACTAGCGGCACAGATACGCAGTATTTT TRBJ2-3 TRBV7-9 . 15 TRBD2
CASRSPGGNEQFF TGCGCCAGCAGGAGTCCCGGGGGCAATGAGCAGTTCTTC TRBJ2-1 TRBV27 . 13 .
CASSPQGMNTEAFF TGTGCCAGCAGCCCCCAGGGGATGAACACTGAAGCTTTCTTT TRBJ1-1 TRBV2 . 14 .
CASSKDRAFPEQYF TGTGCCAGCAGTAAGGACAGGGCCTTCCCCGAGCAGTACTTC TRBJ2-7 TRBV2 . 14 TRBD1
CASSLGQGPQETQYF TGTGCCAGCAGCTTGGGGCAGGGGCCCCAAGAGACCCAGTACTTC TRBJ2-5 TRBV13 . 15 .
CASSQANSYEQYF TGTGCCAGCAGCCAAGCTAACTCCTACGAGCAGTACTTC TRBJ2-7 TRBV14 . 13 .
CASSVAHQGPGNTIYF TGTGCCAGCAGCGTAGCCCACCAGGGTCCCGGAAACACCATATATTTT TRBJ1-3 TRBV9 . 16 .
CASRGRGGGYTF TGTGCCTCCCGGGGGAGGGGCGGTGGCTACACCTTC TRBJ1-2 TRBV30 . 12 .
CASSPTGDGLSYTF TGTGCCAGCAGCCCAACAGGGGATGGCCTCAGCTACACCTTC TRBJ1-2 TRBV3-1/TRBV3-2 . 14 TRBD1
CASNDRTGEQYF TGTGCCAGCAACGACAGGACCGGCGAGCAGTACTTC TRBJ2-7 TRBV6-6 . 12 .
CASSLSGTGGEQYF TGTGCCAGCAGCTTAAGCGGGACAGGGGGCGAGCAGTACTTC TRBJ2-7 TRBV7-3 few 14 TRBD1
CASSPLTGTAEAFF TGTGCCAGCAGCCCCCTGACAGGGACCGCTGAAGCTTTCTTT TRBJ1-1 TRBV9 once 14 TRBD1
CASSPPGQGGKLFF TGTGCCAGCTCACCACCAGGACAGGGTGGAAAACTGTTTTTT TRBJ1-4 TRBV18 . 14 TRBD1
CASSRQSPGGYEQYF TGTGCCAGCAGCCGTCAGAGCCCCGGGGGTTACGAGCAGTACTTC TRBJ2-7 TRBV5-5 . 15 .
CASSLDGRDRGRHDDEKLFF TGTGCCAGCAGTCTCGACGGGCGGGACAGGGGACGCCATGATGATGAAAAACTGTTTTTT TRBJ1-4 TRBV28 . 20 TRBD1
CASSLRVLSTEAFF TGTGCCAGCAGTTTAAGAGTGTTGAGTACTGAAGCTTTCTTT TRBJ1-1 TRBV27 . 14 .
CASSTSGQGYGYTF TGTGCCAGTAGTACGTCGGGACAGGGCTATGGCTACACCTTC TRBJ1-2 TRBV19 . 14 TRBD1